This is a list of T cell receptor beta chains from one sample in a study of blood T cell repertoires in COVID-19. This table comes from immunoSEQ multiplex PCR, and its TCRdb copy is limited to in-frame clones, with some not included. This table has about 400,000 clones, 85% to 90% appearing once. The sample comprised peripheral blood. These receptors all come from a human donor in a cohort sampled during active COVID-19. Each CDR3 is given with its conserved first and last residue. Each record gives: D gene, V gene, J gene, clone size, CDR3 protein, CDR3 DNA. D genes are given only for firm matches. Clone sizes are given selectively: once, few, many, or a class where the clone is expanded.

D: TRBD1
V: TRBV24-1
J: TRBJ1-2
size: few
CDR3: CATSDDDREYGYTF
DNA: TGTGCCACCAGTGATGACGACAGGGAGTATGGCTACACCTTC

D: -
V: TRBV20-1
J: TRBJ1-1
size: many
CDR3: CSASPPGNTEAFF
DNA: TGCAGTGCTAGTCCCCCGGGGAACACTGAAGCTTTCTTT

D: TRBD1
V: TRBV10-3
J: TRBJ2-1
size: -
CDR3: CAISDPGTGAPNEQFF
DNA: TGTGCCATCAGTGACCCCGGGACAGGGGCACCCAATGAGCAGTTCTTC

D: -
V: TRBV7-6
J: TRBJ2-7
size: -
CDR3: CASSLGEDPTIYEQYF
DNA: TGTGCCAGCAGCTTAGGGGAGGACCCAACCATCTACGAGCAGTACTTC

D: TRBD1
V: TRBV19
J: TRBJ1-3
size: -
CDR3: CASNPGTAYSGNTIYF
DNA: TGTGCCAGTAACCCCGGGACAGCTTACTCTGGAAACACCATATATTTT

D: TRBD2
V: TRBV28
J: TRBJ2-1
size: -
CDR3: CASSVGLAGDPFYNEQFF
DNA: TGTGCCAGCAGCGTGGGACTAGCGGGAGATCCATTTTACAATGAGCAGTTCTTC

D: TRBD1
V: TRBV3-1/TRBV3-2
J: TRBJ2-5
size: -
CDR3: CASSLPWTGIQETQYF
DNA: TGTGCCAGCAGCCTCCCTTGGACAGGTATCCAAGAGACCCAGTACTTC

D: TRBD2
V: TRBV5-7
J: TRBJ2-5
size: -
CDR3: CASSPRASGIPRQETQYF
DNA: TGTGCCAGCAGCCCCCGGGCTAGCGGGATCCCGCGCCAAGAGACCCAGTACTTC

D: TRBD2
V: TRBV5-4
J: TRBJ2-1
size: -
CDR3: CASSLQAGAAYNEQFF
DNA: TGTGCCAGCAGCTTGCAGGCGGGAGCCGCATACAATGAGCAGTTCTTC

D: TRBD2
V: TRBV20-1
J: TRBJ2-3
size: -
CDR3: CSATRDYVVYF
DNA: TGCAGCGCCACCCGGGACTACGTTGTATATTTT

D: -
V: TRBV9
J: TRBJ2-2
size: -
CDR3: CASSVAPSTGELFF
DNA: TGTGCCAGCAGCGTAGCGCCTAGCACCGGGGAGCTGTTTTTT

D: TRBD1
V: TRBV15
J: TRBJ1-1
size: -
CDR3: CATSRARDRIREAFF
DNA: TGTGCCACCAGCAGAGCTAGGGACAGAATTCGTGAAGCTTTCTTT

D: -
V: TRBV7-3
J: TRBJ2-1
size: -
CDR3: CASSLQGREFSYEQFF
DNA: TGTGCCAGCAGCTTACAGGGGCGGGAGTTCTCTTATGAGCAGTTCTTC

D: -
V: TRBV2
J: TRBJ1-1
size: -
CDR3: CASSEARGNTEAFF
DNA: TGTGCCAGCAGTGAGGCCAGGGGGAACACTGAAGCTTTCTTT

D: -
V: TRBV30
J: TRBJ1-1
size: once
CDR3: CAWSEGRGNEAFF
DNA: TGTGCCTGGAGTGAAGGGCGAGGGAATGAAGCTTTCTTT